Shown below are 5 T cell receptor beta chains from a single sample sequenced in a study of OX40 agonist ivuxolimab in advanced cancers. Profiling relied on immunoSEQ multiplex PCR, and the TCRdb table lists in-frame clones only, not all of them. The sample records 15,000 to 20,000 clones, 75% to 85% being singletons. The material sequenced was CD4+ or CD8+ T cells sorted from blood, taken in a trial of the OX40 agonist ivuxolimab. The receptors come from an adult with an advanced solid tumor such as melanoma, head and neck, liver or kidney cancer.

V usage is TRBV5-4 and J usage is TRBJ1-5; D might be TRBD1 (5 bases). The CDR3 consists of 16 residues. Trimming stripped 4 bases from V and 0 bases from J, with 14 bases between. CDR1 and CDR2 (germline): SGHNT, YYREEE (reference sequence). Written as DNA, the CDR3 is TGTGCCAGCAGCCAAGAACAGGCAGCTAGCAATCAGCCCCAGCATTTT. It yields the protein CASSQEQAASNQPQHF.

The chain carries TRBV7-2 and TRBJ2-7; 10 nucleotides agree with TRBD1. Germline loops: CDR1 SGHTA, CDR2 FQGNSA. This CDR3 comprises 14 residues. The V segment lost 2 bases and the J segment 6 bases; nucleotides outside the gene matches: 4. The CDR3 DNA reads as TGTGCCAGCAGCTTAAGGGACAGGGGAAGCGAGCAGTACTTC. Amino acid sequence: CASSLRDRGSEQYF.

This clone was found once. The chain combines TRBV4-2 with TRBJ1-1; possible D gene TRBD1, 6 bases. The ends were cut back, 1 base at V and 5 bases at J, with 14 bases in the middle. From germline, CDR1 is LGHNA and CDR2 YNFKEQ. The length of the CDR3 is 15 residues. CDR3 DNA sequence: TGTGCCAGCAGCCAAGGGGGGCAGGGTTGGACTGAAGCTTTCTTT. Its translation: CASSQGGQGWTEAFF.

The CDR3 protein is CASSGLAGSYNEQFF. CDR3 nucleotide sequence: TGTGCCAGCAGCGGACTCGCCGGCTCCTACAATGAGCAGTTCTTC. This chain links TRBV2 with TRBJ2-1; possible D gene TRBD2, 5 bases. The CDR3 extends over 15 amino acids. CDR1 and CDR2 from the germline V gene are SNHLY and FYNNEI. V was pared by 6 bases and J by 0 bases, with 12 bases between.

V gene TRBV6-6 combines with J gene TRBJ1-2; D is possibly TRBD1 (5 bases). V was clipped by 4 bases and J by 0 bases, with 15 bases between them. This CDR3 spans 16 amino acids. From germline, CDR1 is MNHNY and CDR2 SVGAGI (reference sequence). The CDR3 nucleotides are TGTGCCAGCAGTTCGGGACGTAGAGAGGCTAACTATGGCTACACCTTC. This translates into CASSSGRREANYGYTF.